This T cell receptor (beta chain) came from a study of T cell changes during pregnancy in multiple sclerosis. Libraries were prepared by immunoSEQ multiplex PCR; TCRdb keeps only in-frame clonotypes and omits some of them. Of over 40,000 clones in the sample, 88% were seen once. The V end was cut by 0 bases, the J end by 6 bases, with 18 bases between. The CDR3 is 16 amino acids. Germline values: CDR1 LGHNA, CDR2 YNFKEQ. The chain carries TRBV4-2 and TRBJ2-7, with a weak D call TRBD2 (6 bases). The clonotype originates from a female donor in good health, enrolled as a control in a pregnancy study. This specimen was peripheral blood, taken in the first trimester of pregnancy. CDR3 DNA: TGTGCCAGCAGCCAAGATCCCTCCTCCTCCGGGGGCGAGCAGTACTTC. This sequence encodes CASSQDPSSSGGEQYF.